This T cell receptor (beta chain) was recorded in a study of shared clonotypes between healthy human individuals. TCRdb's table, derived via immunoSEQ multiplex PCR, lists solely in-frame clones and lacks some. The sample yields roughly 2,000,000 clones, about 95% seen once. The CDR3 extends over 14 amino acids. V was trimmed by 4 bases and J by 4 bases, leaving 12 bases between them. CDR1 is MGHRA and CDR2 is YSYEKL in the germline V gene. The naive CD8 subset, CD45RO-negative cells positively selected for CCR7, excluded terminally differentiated effector memory CD45RA+ cells. Every one of the donors was a Caucasian adult that lived in Nashville, Tennessee.

The V gene is TRBV4-1, the J gene TRBJ2-3; unclear D gene. The origin of this receptor is a man between 18 and 29 years old in good health. What was sequenced was naive CD8+ T cells sorted from blood. CDR3 DNA: TGCGCCAGCAGCCCAGTTGGCGACCCAGATACGCAGTATTTT. This encodes CASSPVGDPDTQYF.